One and the same sample provided the 18 T cell receptor beta chains below, sequenced in a study of T cells in women clearing cervical HPV infection. Here immunoSEQ multiplex PCR was the method, and the copy in TCRdb shows in-frame clones only, minus some. Its clone listing holds some 16,000 clones. Sequenced input: blood buffy coat. These receptors originate from a woman aged 18-70 years with a cervical HPV16 infection that either progressed to CIN3+ or cleared (not recorded which).

CDR3 bases read: TGTGCCAGCAGGTGGACAGGGGGTTACGACAGCAATCAGCCC. Translating it yields CASRWTGGYDSNQP. The whole CDR3 region reads CASRWTGGYDSNQPQHF. The chain joins TRBV2 to TRBJ1-5; 10 bases fit TRBD1. The sequenced fragment ends 3 residues before the CDR3 boundary, so the rest is inferred from the germline J gene. This CDR3 contains 17 residues. The ends lost 6 bases at V and 1 base at J; junction bases unmatched: 9. CDR1 and CDR2 (germline): SNHLY, FYNNEI.

Of note for this clone: The read falls 3 residues short of the CDR3 end, and the missing part is taken from the germline J gene. The V and J genes are TRBV20-1 and TRBJ1-4; 8 bases are a match to TRBD1. Germline CDR1 reads DFQATT; CDR2 reads SNEGSKA (reference sequence). The CDR3 has 14 amino acids. V dropped 3 bases and J dropped 8; count of bases not matched to a gene: 8. The CDR3: CSARDTGGLEKLFF. CDR3 DNA (partial): TGCAGTGCTAGGGACACAGGGGGTCTGGAAAAA.

The CDR3 DNA, read in part, is TGTGCCAGTAGTATCAAACCGGGACAGGGCTATGGC. Encoded protein: CASSIKPGQGYG. The CDR3 in full is CASSIKPGQGYGYTF. This sequence joins TRBV19 and TRBJ1-2, with TRBD1 matching 9 bases. Sequencing ends 3 residues short of the CDR3 end; the germline J gene provides the rest. With 3 bases clipped from V and 4 bases from J, the junction kept 6 bases outside the gene matches. Germline lookup yields CDR1 LNHDA and CDR2 SQIVND (reference sequence). The length of the CDR3 is 15 residues.

In regard to this clone: The CDR3 end lies 3 residues beyond the end of the read and is filled in from the germline J gene. The V and J genes are TRBV5-6 and TRBJ2-1; D possibly corresponds to TRBD1 (5 bases). This CDR3 is 15 amino acids long. Looked up from germline, CDR1 is SGHDT and CDR2 is YYEEEE. The V end lost 2 bases, the J end lost 2 bases, and 11 bases lay between the germline ends. CDR3 DNA (partial): TGTGCCAGCAGCTTCTACCGGACACCCTACAATGAG. It is translated as CASSFYRTPYNE. The CDR3 as a whole reads CASSFYRTPYNEQFF.

In regard to this clone: The read terminates 3 residues ahead of where the CDR3 ends, so the germline J gene completes it. The genes are TRBV5-1 and TRBJ2-3; weak D call: TRBD2 (7 bases). V dropped 0 bases and J dropped 4 bases, with 15 bases sitting between them. CDR1 and CDR2 from the germline V gene are SGHRS and YFSETQ. The CDR3 sequence is 16 residues long. The CDR3 DNA, read in part, is TGCGCCAGCAGCTTGGAGTCTGCGGGGGCGGCAGATACG. The encoded protein is CASSLESAGAADT. The full-length CDR3 reads as CASSLESAGAADTQYF.

For this clone: The read ends 3 residues shy of where the CDR3 ends; the end is completed using the germline J gene. The rearrangement joins TRBV5-6 to TRBJ1-1; D is ambiguous. Germline CDR1 SGHDT, CDR2 YYEEEE. The CDR3 sequence is 12 residues long. With 1 base removed from V and 7 bases from J, the gap between germline ends came to 8 bases. The sequenced part of the CDR3 DNA is TGTGCCAGCAGCTTGAGCACAGTTGAA. It is translated as CASSLSTVE. The full CDR3 protein reads CASSLSTVEAFF.

CDR3 sequence: CAISETRIGEKLFF. CDR3 DNA, as far as it was read: TGTGCCATCAGTGAGACGCGTATCGGGGAAAAA. V is TRBV10-3 and J is TRBJ1-4, with D unclear. The sequenced fragment ends 3 residues before the CDR3 boundary, so the rest is inferred from the germline J gene. Germline CDR1 and CDR2: ENHRY and SYGVKD. The CDR3 is 14 amino acids. Trimming pared 2 bases from V and 8 bases from J, leaving 12 bases between.

Turning to this clone: Read coverage stops 3 residues before the CDR3 terminus; the germline J gene supplies the remainder. The V gene is TRBV19, the J gene TRBJ2-1; TRBD1 might be the D (5 bases). The V end lost 4 bases, the J end lost 3 bases, and 10 bases lay between the germline ends. The CDR3 has 14 residues. The germline CDR1 and CDR2 sequences are LNHDA and SQIVND (reference sequence). The CDR3 reads CASSTRDIYNEQFF. The covered CDR3 bases are TGTGCCAGTAGTACCAGGGATATCTACAATGAG.

As for this clone: The read falls 3 residues short of the CDR3 end, and the missing part is taken from the germline J gene. The gene calls are TRBV16 and TRBJ1-2; a possible D gene is TRBD1 (6 bases). The V end was cut by 4 bases, the J end by 4 bases, with 13 bases between. Germline CDR1 reads KGHSY; CDR2 reads FQNENV. The CDR3 runs 14 residues. CDR3 DNA (partial): TGTGCCAGCAGCCTCGGGGCAGGGGCCTATGGC. It translates to CASSLGAGAYG. The complete CDR3 reads CASSLGAGAYGYTF. The full variable domain, completed using reference TRBV16 and TRBJ1-2, is GEEVAQTPKHLVRGEGQKAKLYCAPIKGHSYVFWYQQVLKNEFKFLISFQNENVFDETGMPKERFSAKCLPNSPCSLEIQATKLEDSAVYFCASSLGAGAYGYTFGSGTRLTVV.

As regards this clone: The read ends 3 residues shy of where the CDR3 ends; the end is completed using the germline J gene. The chain joins TRBV5-1 to TRBJ2-2, with D perhaps matching TRBD1 (5 bases). Germline CDR1 is SGHRS and CDR2 is YFSETQ. V was cut by 2 bases and J by 0 bases, with 8 bases left in between. The length of the CDR3 is 15 residues. The covered CDR3 bases are TGCGCCAGCAGCTTAAGGACAACGAACACCGGGGAG. Its protein product is CASSLRTTNTGE. The whole CDR3 sequence reads CASSLRTTNTGELFF.

Comments on this clone: The CDR3 end lies 3 residues beyond the end of the read and is filled in from the germline J gene. The chain uses TRBV30 and TRBJ2-7; TRBD1 matches 11 bases. Trimming cost V 3 bases and J 5 bases; bases outside gene matches: 3. CDR3 length: 13 residues. In germline, CDR1 is GTSNPN, CDR2 SVGIG (reference sequence). The CDR3 loop reads CAWRDRGHNEQYF. Partial CDR3 DNA: TGTGCCTGGAGGGACAGGGGGCACAACGAG.

On this clone itself: Read data end 3 residues before the CDR3 end; the end is taken from the germline J gene. The rearrangement uses TRBV6-2 or TRBV6-3 and TRBJ1-1; 7 nucleotides match TRBD1. CDR1 is MNHEY and CDR2 is SVGEGT in the germline V gene. J gave up 4 bases and V 1 base, and 6 bases lay outside the gene matches. The length of the CDR3 is 15 residues. CDR3 protein: CASSYLTGIGTEAFF. The part of the CDR3 DNA that was read is TGTGCCAGCAGTTACTTGACAGGGATTGGCACTGAA.

With regard to this clone: The sequenced fragment ends 3 residues before the CDR3 boundary, so the rest is inferred from the germline J gene. The rearrangement joins TRBV6-1 to TRBJ2-2; possible D gene TRBD1, 6 bases. The V gene lost 1 base and the J gene lost 3 bases, with 9 bases spanning the gap. The CDR3 loop spans 15 amino acids. Germline V gives CDR1 MNHNS, CDR2 SASEGT. CDR3 protein: CASSEGGLYTGELFF. The sequenced part of the CDR3 DNA is TGTGCCAGCAGTGAAGGGGGGCTATACACCGGGGAG.

Incomplete CDR3 DNA: TGTGCCAGCAGTTCACAGGGTGTAAACACCGGGGAG. Its translation is CASSSQGVNTGE. The entire CDR3 protein reads CASSSQGVNTGELFF. The chain is built from TRBV28 and TRBJ2-2; D possibly corresponds to TRBD1 (6 bases). The read ends 3 residues before the CDR3 terminus; that terminus is restored from the germline J gene. CDR1 is MDHEN, CDR2 SYDVKM, per germline. V was cut by 4 bases and J by 2 bases, with 11 bases left in between. CDR3 size: 15 residues.

Partial CDR3 DNA: TGTGCCAGCAGCCCGGGACAGGGGGAGACC. Translation gives CASSPGQGET. The entire CDR3 protein reads CASSPGQGETQYF. The chain uses TRBV5-8 and TRBJ2-5; 10 nucleotides match TRBD1. The read falls 3 residues short of the CDR3 end, and the missing part is taken from the germline J gene. CDR1 and CDR2 from the germline V gene are SGHTS and YDEGEE. CDR3 size: 13 residues. V was clipped by 4 bases and J by 5 bases; unmatched bases: 2.

This clone is identified as medium-sized (0.01 to 0.1%) from frequency. The read comes to an end 3 residues before the CDR3 does, leaving the germline J gene to fill in the end. This chain connects TRBV5-6 to TRBJ1-4; possible D gene TRBD1, 5 bases. V was cut by 5 bases and J by 4 bases, with 15 bases left in between. Germline V lookup: CDR1 SGHDT, CDR2 YYEEEE. The CDR3 is made up of 15 amino acids. The part of the CDR3 DNA that was read is TGTGCCAGCAGGAAGTGGGGGGACCTTAATGAAAAA. This codes for CASRKWGDLNEK. The whole CDR3 sequence reads CASRKWGDLNEKLFF. Together with reference TRBV5-6 and TRBJ1-4, the CDR3 gives the full variable domain: DAGVTQSPTHLIKTRGQQVTLRCSPKSGHDTVSWYQQALGQGPQFIFQYYEEEERQRGNFPDRFSGHQFPNYSSELNVNALLLGDSALYLCASRKWGDLNEKLFFGSGTQLSVL.

On this clone: The CDR3 extends 3 residues past the end of the read, so its final part is completed from the germline J gene. The chain combines TRBV29-1 with TRBJ1-2; tentatively, D is TRBD1 (6 bases). Looked up from germline, CDR1 is SQVTM and CDR2 is ANQGSEA. The V gene lost 1 base and the J gene lost 6 bases, with 21 bases spanning the gap. The CDR3 covers 16 residues. This CDR3 is CSVEVYSRTGLDGYTF. CDR3 DNA, as far as it was read: TGCAGCGTTGAAGTTTACAGTCGCACAGGGCTCGATGGC.

A remark on this clone: The read is 3 residues too short to cover the CDR3 end, so that end is filled in from the germline J gene. This chain connects TRBV4-1 to TRBJ2-7, with TRBD1 matching 10 bases. V lost 5 bases, J lost 3 bases, and 7 bases stayed unmatched. This CDR3 has 15 amino acids. CDR1 is MGHRA, CDR2 YSYEKL, per germline. The sequenced part of the CDR3 DNA is TGCGCCAGCAGCTCTGAGGGACAGGGGTTCTACGAG. This sequence encodes CASSSEGQGFYE. From start to end, the CDR3 is CASSSEGQGFYEQYF.